This T cell receptor (beta chain) was recorded in a study of T cell responses to AZD1222 COVID-19 vaccine (dated by TCRdb to the early 2020s). Regarding the complete study: AZD1222 recipients whose second dose came at about 4 weeks and those whose second dose came at about 12 weeks were combined into one group, since spike-specific TCR depth and breadth did not differ between the two schedules. Enrollment into the trials was organized by age into subgroups of 18-55, 56-69 and 70-plus years, and those subgroups contained approximately 160, 26 and 62 TCR-sequenced participants, respectively. TCR sequencing was performed for some 250 trial participants, of whom approximately 200 were given two doses of AZD1222 and around 25 were given two doses of MenACWY control vaccine.

Reading the label with the study, this specimen's time point is: baseline before first vaccination. Vaccinee samples were obtained from the UK trials COV001 and COV002, which included a single-blind randomized controlled phase 2/3 trial of AZD1222 (ChAdOx1 nCoV-19) in healthy adults. Trial participant PBMC samples were collected at day 0 and day 28 after the second dose for TCRbeta chain sequencing. What the work shows at the level of the full study, not this receptor alone: Because no day 14 peak-response samples were available, repertoires were characterized only after the peak T cell response. A significant rise in spike-specific TCR breadth and depth was observed after two AZD1222 doses relative to day 0 and relative to MenACWY recipients. Conclusions about previously exposed vaccinees are limited, since just 6 or 7 AZD1222 recipients were seropositive for SARS-CoV-2 at baseline. The vaccine-associated CD4 TCRs covered the entire spike protein, and the dominant responses fell in regions 160-218 and 743-854. Participants were mostly white British and included more females than males, and it was suggested by the authors that clonal diversity may have been underestimated. In the small 56-69-year group, the increase in depth fell short of significance, most likely because of low power. Reportedly, almost half of the unique spike-specific TCRs recognized epitopes lying outside the regions that are mutated in the B.1.351 and B.1.1.7 variants.

The CDR3 regions of human TCRbeta chains were analyzed by immunosequencing. Per the authors' processing: TCRs in the repertoires were compared against a reference library of SARS-CoV-2-specific TCRs that had been generated with the MIRA antigen-specificity platform. Breadth meant the fraction of unique TCRs that were SARS-CoV-2-associated, whereas depth meant the fraction of total T cells that were SARS-CoV-2-associated. Each spike-specific TCR was assigned to its reactive spike region and to a CD4 or CD8 class using the MIRA data. Log10-transformed breadth and depth values were compared by one-way ANOVA with Sidak's multiple comparisons tests. TCRdb stores this immuneACCESS table with in-frame sequences only. Part of the clones is absent; in the studies checked, under half of the shortfall reflects unresolved V genes, and no reason is known for the rest. Clone size and V and J calls were adopted from that table, with D and trimming inferred from the DNA. The sample yields 140,000 to 150,000 clones; under 95% were counted once. Less than 5.5% of the sample rests with the top ten.

This clone was detected only once. Its antigen target is currently unknown. The sample holds no much larger clone one base away, and base qualities are not on file. The CDR3 runs 14 residues from the cysteine to the phenylalanine. Only the CDR3 DNA is retained, 42 bases long and in frame from the first base. From the germline V gene, CDR1 is SGDLS and CDR2 is YYNGEE. Trimmed from V: 4 bases; trimmed from J: 6 bases; junction bases lacking a gene match: 9. This clonotype was obtained from an adult in good health. The sequence is built from TRBV9 and TRBJ1-2; TRBD1 agrees with 7 junctional bases. The sample here was peripheral blood, taken on day 0 of AZD1222 vaccination. The CDR3: CASSLALQGDGYTF. Here is the DNA: TGTGCCAGCAGCCTTGCCCTCCAGGGGGATGGCTACACCTTC. This CDR3, with the reference TRBV9 and TRBJ1-2 proteins standing in past its ends, gives the full variable domain DSGVTQTPKHLITATGQRVTLRCSPRSGDLSVYWYQQSLDQGLQFLIQYYNGEERAKGNILERFSAQQFPDLHSELNLSSLELGDSALYFCASSLALQGDGYTFGSGTRLTVV.